This is a list of T cell receptor beta chains from one sample in a study of T cells expressing NK-cell markers. TCRdb reprocessed the 5' RACE reads, keeping one entry per CDR3 protein, no DNA. Recorded for this sample: roughly 350,000 distinct CDR3 sequences. Sequencing was carried out using blood T cells: a sorted CD56 or NKG2C T cell subset, CD4+ or CD8+ T cells, or bulk PBMC T cells (not recorded which). All receptors derive from a man aged 18 to 70 in good health. CDR3s include the opening cysteine and the closing phenylalanine or tryptophan.

j_call v_call cdr3_aa
TRBJ1-6 TRBV6-5 CASSYSKRRNSPLHF
TRBJ2-5 TRBV6-1 CASSPSPGQGAETQYF
TRBJ2-7 TRBV6-2/TRBV6-3 CASSYAVTYEQYF
TRBJ2-6 TRBV12-3/TRBV12-4 CASSYRDSGANVLTF
TRBJ2-1 TRBV6-1 CASRIRDRGGNEQFF
TRBJ1-1 TRBV15 CATSRPPEYFQNTEAFF
TRBJ2-7 TRBV5-6 CASSPFGDSYEQYF
TRBJ2-5 TRBV27 CASSYGTSGGATKTQYF
TRBJ1-1 TRBV4-1 CASSQGLPRNQGSFF
TRBJ2-7 TRBV24-1 CATSSRDHEQYF
TRBJ1-2 TRBV20-1 CSATTGGGYTF
TRBJ2-5 TRBV20-1 CSAKRQGLWETQYF
TRBJ2-3 TRBV7-6 CASSPGTTSDTQYF
TRBJ1-2 TRBV19 CASSIRTGNGYTF
TRBJ2-7 TRBV29-1 CSVVTGTRGKQYF
TRBJ2-3 TRBV7-6 CASSLRAVAGMTDTQYF
TRBJ2-1 TRBV14 CASSPQELAGVDEQFF
TRBJ1-2 TRBV5-5 CASSLGTQRPYGYTF
TRBJ2-5 TRBV2 CASRGGLGETQYF
TRBJ2-5 TRBV5-1 CASSAGGQGYETQYF
TRBJ2-2 TRBV20-1 CSALRQPSSGELFF
TRBJ1-1 TRBV6-5 CASSYKQGRSPEAFF
TRBJ2-1 TRBV9 CASSQTSMPYNEQFF
TRBJ2-3 TRBV2 CASSDFEVDTQYF
TRBJ2-7 TRBV20-1 CSARETSWEQYF
TRBJ2-1 TRBV19 CASSLAGESYNEQFF
TRBJ1-2 TRBV6-1 CASSPTQGYGYTF
TRBJ2-5 TRBV28 CASSLSGYETETQYF
TRBJ2-3 TRBV12-3/TRBV12-4 CASTGTGQNTQYF
TRBJ2-1 TRBV7-2 CASSRVTGAANEQFF